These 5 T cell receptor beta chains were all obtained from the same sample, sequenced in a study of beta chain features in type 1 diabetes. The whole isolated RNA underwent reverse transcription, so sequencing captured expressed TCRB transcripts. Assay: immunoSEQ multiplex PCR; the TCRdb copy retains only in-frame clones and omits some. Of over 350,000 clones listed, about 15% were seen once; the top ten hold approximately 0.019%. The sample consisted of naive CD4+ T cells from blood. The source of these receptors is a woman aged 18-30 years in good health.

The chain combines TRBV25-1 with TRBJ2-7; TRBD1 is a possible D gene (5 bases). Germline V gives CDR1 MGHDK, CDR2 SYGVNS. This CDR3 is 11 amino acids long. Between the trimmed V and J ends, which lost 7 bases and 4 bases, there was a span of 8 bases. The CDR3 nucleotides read TGTGCCAGCACAGACAGTTACGAGCAGTACTTC. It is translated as CASTDSYEQYF.

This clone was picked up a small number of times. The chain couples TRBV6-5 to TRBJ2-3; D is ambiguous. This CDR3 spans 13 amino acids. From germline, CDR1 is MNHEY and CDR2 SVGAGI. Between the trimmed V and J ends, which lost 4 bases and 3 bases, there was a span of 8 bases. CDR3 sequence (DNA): TGTGCCAGCAGTTGGCAGGAAACAGATACGCAGTATTTT. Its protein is CASSWQETDTQYF.

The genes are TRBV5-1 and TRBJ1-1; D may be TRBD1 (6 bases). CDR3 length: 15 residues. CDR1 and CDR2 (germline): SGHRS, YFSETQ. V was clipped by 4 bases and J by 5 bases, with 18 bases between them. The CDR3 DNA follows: TGCGCCAGCAGCACGGACGCAGGGGTTCGTACTGAAGCTTTCTTT. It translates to CASSTDAGVRTEAFF.

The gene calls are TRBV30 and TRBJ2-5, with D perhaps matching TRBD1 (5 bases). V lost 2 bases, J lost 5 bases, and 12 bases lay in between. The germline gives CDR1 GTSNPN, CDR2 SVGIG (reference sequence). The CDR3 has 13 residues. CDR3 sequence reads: CAWSLTVRETQYF. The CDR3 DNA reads TGTGCCTGGAGTTTGACAGTTAGGGAGACCCAGTACTTC.

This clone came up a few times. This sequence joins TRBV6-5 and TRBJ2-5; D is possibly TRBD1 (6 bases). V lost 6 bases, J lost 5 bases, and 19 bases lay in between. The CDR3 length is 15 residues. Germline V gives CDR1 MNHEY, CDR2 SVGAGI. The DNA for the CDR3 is TGTGCCAGCAGGAGAAATCACAGGGATTTTGAGACCCAGTACTTC. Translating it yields CASRRNHRDFETQYF.